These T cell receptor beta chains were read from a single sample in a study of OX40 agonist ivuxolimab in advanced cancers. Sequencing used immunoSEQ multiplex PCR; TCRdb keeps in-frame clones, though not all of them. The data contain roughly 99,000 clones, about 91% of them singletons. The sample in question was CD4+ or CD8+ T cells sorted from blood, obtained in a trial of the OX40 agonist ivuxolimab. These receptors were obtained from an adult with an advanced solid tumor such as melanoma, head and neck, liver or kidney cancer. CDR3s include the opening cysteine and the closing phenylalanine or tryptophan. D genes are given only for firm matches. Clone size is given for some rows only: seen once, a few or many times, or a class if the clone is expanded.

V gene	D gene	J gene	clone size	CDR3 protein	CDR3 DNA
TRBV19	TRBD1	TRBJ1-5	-	CASSPPGTGVNQPQHF	TGTGCCAGTAGTCCCCCCGGGACAGGGGTCAATCAGCCCCAGCATTTT
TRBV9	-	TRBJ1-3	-	CASSVARGSGNTIYF	TGTGCCAGCAGCGTAGCGAGGGGCTCTGGAAACACCATATATTTT
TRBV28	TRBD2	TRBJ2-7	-	CASSLMSSGSRSYEQYF	TGTGCCAGCAGTTTAATGAGTAGCGGGAGTCGTTCCTACGAGCAGTACTTC
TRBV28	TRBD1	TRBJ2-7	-	CASRPTGGAYEQYF	TGTGCCAGCAGACCGACAGGGGGCGCGTACGAGCAGTACTTC
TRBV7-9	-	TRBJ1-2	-	CASSWAGEGNGYTF	TGTGCCAGCAGCTGGGCGGGGGAGGGGAACGGCTACACCTTC
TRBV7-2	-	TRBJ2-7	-	CASSLVAGVYEQYF	TGTGCCAGCAGCTTAGTGGCCGGAGTATACGAGCAGTACTTC
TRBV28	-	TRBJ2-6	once	CASGASYSGANVLTF	TGTGCCAGCGGGGCCTCTTATTCTGGGGCCAACGTCCTGACTTTC
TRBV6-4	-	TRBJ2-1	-	CASSLAQYNEQFF	TGTGCCAGCAGTCTAGCCCAATACAATGAGCAGTTCTTC
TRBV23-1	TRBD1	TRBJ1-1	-	CASSHSGQGGYTEAFF	TGCGCCAGCAGTCATTCAGGACAGGGAGGGTACACTGAAGCTTTCTTT
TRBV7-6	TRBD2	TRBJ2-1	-	CASSLRDYPLGYNEQFF	TGTGCCAGCAGCTTGAGGGACTACCCGTTGGGCTACAATGAGCAGTTCTTC
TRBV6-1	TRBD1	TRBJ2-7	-	CASSPGQTYEQYF	TGTGCCAGCAGCCCGGGACAGACATACGAGCAGTACTTC
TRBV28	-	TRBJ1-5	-	CASSASSATQPQHF	TGTGCCAGCAGTGCCTCCAGCGCCACTCAGCCCCAGCATTTT
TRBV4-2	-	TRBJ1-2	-	CASSQDEDRTYGYTF	TGTGCCAGCAGCCAAGATGAGGACAGAACGTATGGCTACACCTTC
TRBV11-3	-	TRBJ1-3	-	CASSPDGNTIYF	TGTGCCAGCAGTCCGGATGGAAACACCATATATTTT
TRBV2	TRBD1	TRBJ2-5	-	CASLDRGRETQYF	TGTGCCAGCCTGGACAGGGGGCGAGAGACCCAGTACTTC
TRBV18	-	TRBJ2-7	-	CASSPENEQYF	TGTGCCAGCTCACCTGAAAACGAGCAGTACTTC
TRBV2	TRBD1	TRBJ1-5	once	CASSSGTGGQPQHF	TGTGCCAGCAGTAGCGGGACAGGGGGTCAGCCCCAGCATTTT
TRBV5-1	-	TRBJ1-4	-	CASSLGGQQGEKLFF	TGCGCCAGCAGCTTGGGGGGGCAGCAAGGTGAAAAACTGTTTTTT
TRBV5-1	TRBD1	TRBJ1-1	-	CASSITGDKTEAFF	TGCGCCAGCAGCATAACAGGGGATAAGACTGAAGCTTTCTTT
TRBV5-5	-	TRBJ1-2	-	CASSLIGGTEGYGYTF	TGTGCCAGCAGCTTGATCGGGGGGACCGAAGGCTATGGCTACACCTTC
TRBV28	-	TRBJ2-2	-	CASSSLRRSTGELFF	TGTGCCAGCAGCTCCCTAAGGCGTAGCACCGGGGAGCTGTTTTTT
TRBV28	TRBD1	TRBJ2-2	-	CASSSGQGNTGELFF	TGTGCCAGCAGTTCCGGACAGGGGAACACCGGGGAGCTGTTTTTT
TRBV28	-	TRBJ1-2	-	CASSLDRAVTVYGYTF	TGTGCCAGCAGCTTGGACAGAGCCGTCACCGTGTATGGCTACACCTTC
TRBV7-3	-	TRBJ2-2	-	CASSNQGTGELFF	TGTGCCAGCAGCAATCAAGGTACCGGGGAGCTGTTTTTT
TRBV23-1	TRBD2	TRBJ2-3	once	CASVSSGWSTDTQYF	TGCGCCAGCGTTTCTAGCGGGTGGTCCACAGATACGCAGTATTTT
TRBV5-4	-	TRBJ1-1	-	CASSSPAWGGTEAFF	TGTGCCAGCAGCTCCCCAGCTTGGGGGGGCACTGAAGCTTTCTTT
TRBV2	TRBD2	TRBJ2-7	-	CASSEAPGRAWEQYF	TGTGCCAGCAGTGAAGCCCCCGGGAGGGCCTGGGAGCAGTACTTC
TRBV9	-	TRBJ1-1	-	CASSVGGRPGTEAFF	TGTGCCAGCAGCGTAGGTGGCAGACCGGGCACTGAAGCTTTCTTT
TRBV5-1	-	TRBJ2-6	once	CASSEDSYVSGANVLTF	TGCGCCAGCAGCGAGGACAGCTACGTCTCTGGGGCCAACGTCCTGACTTTC
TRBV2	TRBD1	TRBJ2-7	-	CASSGQGASEQYF	TGTGCCAGCAGCGGACAGGGGGCGAGCGAGCAGTACTTC
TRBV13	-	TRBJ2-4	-	CASSLAEGKNIQYF	TGTGCCAGCAGCCTGGCGGAGGGAAAAAACATTCAGTACTTC
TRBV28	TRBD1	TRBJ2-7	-	CASSLPGQTSSYEQYF	TGTGCCAGCAGCTTACCGGGACAGACCTCCTCCTACGAGCAGTACTTC
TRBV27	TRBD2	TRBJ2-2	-	CASTTSGRSTGELFF	TGTGCCAGCACGACTAGCGGGAGATCCACCGGGGAGCTGTTTTTT
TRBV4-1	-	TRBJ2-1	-	CASSQGVGANNEQFF	TGCGCCAGCAGCCAAGGGGTGGGGGCCAACAATGAGCAGTTCTTC
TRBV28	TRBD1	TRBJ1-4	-	CASSSRTGEHLEKLFF	TGTGCCAGCAGCTCGAGGACAGGGGAGCACCTGGAAAAACTGTTTTTT
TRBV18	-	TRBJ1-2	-	CASSPPDGLFYGYTF	TGTGCCAGCTCACCACCGGACGGTTTGTTCTATGGCTACACCTTC
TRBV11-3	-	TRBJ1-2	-	CASSRTGGDGYTF	TGTGCCAGCAGCCGCACCGGCGGGGATGGCTACACCTTC
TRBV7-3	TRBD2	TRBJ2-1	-	CASSLYGGRAPNYNEQFF	TGTGCCAGCAGCTTATATGGCGGGAGGGCCCCTAACTACAATGAGCAGTTCTTC
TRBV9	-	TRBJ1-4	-	CASSVTATNEKLFF	TGTGCCAGCAGCGTGACAGCAACTAATGAAAAACTGTTTTTT
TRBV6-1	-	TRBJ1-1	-	CASSSFENTEAFF	TGTGCCAGCAGTAGCTTTGAGAACACTGAAGCTTTCTTT
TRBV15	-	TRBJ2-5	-	CATSKPGPRGETQYF	TGTGCCACCAGCAAACCGGGACCTAGGGGAGAGACCCAGTACTTC
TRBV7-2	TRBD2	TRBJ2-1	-	CASSLQAGGGNEQFF	TGTGCCAGCAGCCTTCAAGCGGGAGGGGGCAATGAGCAGTTCTTC
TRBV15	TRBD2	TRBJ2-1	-	CATGTSSYNEQFF	TGTGCCACCGGGACTAGCTCCTACAATGAGCAGTTCTTC
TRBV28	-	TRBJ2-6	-	CASSDSGANVLTF	TGTGCCAGCAGTGACTCTGGGGCCAACGTCCTGACTTTC
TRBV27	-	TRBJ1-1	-	CASSYTTVNTEAFF	TGTGCCAGCAGTTACACGACTGTGAACACTGAAGCTTTCTTT
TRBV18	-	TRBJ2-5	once	CASSPQAGEETQYF	TGTGCCAGCTCACCTCAGGCAGGGGAAGAGACCCAGTACTTC
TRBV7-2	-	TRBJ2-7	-	CASSLAGAYEQYF	TGTGCCAGCAGCTTAGCGGGGGCCTACGAGCAGTACTTC
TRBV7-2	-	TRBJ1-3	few	CASSLNPPSAGNTIYF	TGTGCCAGCAGCTTAAATCCCCCCAGCGCTGGAAACACCATATATTTT
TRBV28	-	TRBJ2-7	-	CASSIASTANYYEQYF	TGTGCCAGCAGTATAGCATCGACGGCGAACTACTACGAGCAGTACTTC
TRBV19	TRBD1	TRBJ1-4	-	CASSATDRGGEKLFF	TGTGCCAGTAGTGCAACGGACAGGGGAGGGGAAAAACTGTTTTTT
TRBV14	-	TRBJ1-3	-	CASSRSPWQSSGNTIYF	TGTGCCAGCAGCCGCTCACCGTGGCAGAGCTCTGGAAACACCATATATTTT
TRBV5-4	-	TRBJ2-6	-	CASSPRGGPSGANVLTF	TGTGCCAGCAGCCCGCGGGGCGGACCCTCTGGGGCCAACGTCCTGACTTTC
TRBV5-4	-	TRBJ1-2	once	CASSLQGPYGYTF	TGTGCCAGCAGCTTGCAGGGCCCCTATGGCTACACCTTC
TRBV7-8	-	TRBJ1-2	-	CASSLYTENYGYTF	TGTGCCAGCAGCTTATATACCGAGAACTATGGCTACACCTTC
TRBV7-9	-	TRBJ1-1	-	CASSLPGAGTEAFF	TGTGCCAGCAGCTTGCCCGGAGCGGGCACTGAAGCTTTCTTT